The subject of this entry is one TCR beta chain. Profiled with immunoSEQ multiplex PCR; TCRdb holds only in-frame clones, not every one. This sample yields just over 30,000 clones, of which approximately 95% are seen a single time; under 8% belongs to the top ten. These data belong to a study of control samples from healthy donors and cancer patients. The V gene end was trimmed by 2 bases and the J gene end by 4 bases; junction bases not matched to a gene: 6. The V gene's germline CDR1 is LNHNV and CDR2 YYDKDF (reference sequence). There are 16 residues in the CDR3. The sample taken for sequencing was blood. The TCR comes from a man between 60 and 75 years old in good health. This chain uses TRBV15 with TRBJ2-1; TRBD1 agrees at 9 bases. In DNA form, the CDR3 reads TGTGCCACCAGCAGAAAACAGGGGGCGATATACAATGAGCAGTTCTTC. Translation gives CATSRKQGAIYNEQFF.